The source of this T cell receptor (beta chain) is a study of blood T cells in healthy people across ages. The use of a sample-barcoded 5' primer and a J-beta primer mix characterized a second PCR of roughly 6 to 11 cycles. A single record per CDR3 protein comes from TCRdb applying MiXCR to the 5' RACE reads. The profile shows about 1,400,000 distinct CDR3 sequences, approximately 63% of them singletons. The V and J ends lost 3 bases and 8 bases respectively, with 24 bases between them. Germline V gene lookup returns CDR1 SGHKS and CDR2 YYEKEE (reference sequence). CDR3 length equals 17 residues. The study, taken as a whole, reports: Researchers said unsorted PBMCs prevented a conclusive naive versus antigen-experienced comparison.

Details on this clonotype: Its antigen is undetermined.

The chain is built from TRBV5-5 and TRBJ2-1; D gene uncertain. The clonotype was recovered from a young man in good health. The specimen was blood. The CDR3 bases are TGTGCCAGCAGCTCCTTCCTGTTGGTCGGCAGTTTGGATGAGCAGTTCTTC. This gives the protein CASSSFLLVGSLDEQFF.